This T cell receptor (beta chain) was retrieved from a study of cytomegalovirus exposure and HLA in healthy donors. The overall study: The 95 to 150 validation repertoires used a platform that matched the one used for the 500 to 700 first-cohort repertoires, as a later analysis reported.

Comment on this clone: Its antigen remains unidentified.

Assay used: immunoSEQ multiplex PCR; TCRdb lists only in-frame clones, some missing. The table lists about 160,000 clones, almost 85% of them singletons. Study-wide results and caveats: Researchers catalogued about 150 TCR beta chains as cytomegalovirus-associated. The tendency of first-cohort TCR clusters to co-occur in the 120 or so validation repertoires was the finding of a later analysis. Across donors, most TCRs were seen rarely, yet some public ones were widespread.

The receptor was derived from a man aged 30 to 39 in good health and CMV-seropositive. The sequencing sample was made of PBMCs.

The CDR3 reads CASSLFQGAYEQYF. The CDR3 DNA sequence: TGTGCCAGCAGTTTATTCCAGGGGGCCTACGAGCAGTACTTC. The chain uses TRBV27 and TRBJ2-7; 7 nucleotides line up with TRBD1. The CDR3 sequence is 14 residues long. Germline values: CDR1 MNHEY, CDR2 SMNVEV (reference sequence). With V trimmed by 1 base and J by 2 bases, 2 bases remained unmatched.